This T cell receptor (beta chain) was captured in a study of response to subunit inactivated influenza vaccine. Only a few counts were recorded for this clonotype. What it recognizes is unknown. Germline loops: CDR1 SGHTA, CDR2 FQGNSA. V lost 5 bases to trimming and J lost 2 bases; unmatched junction nucleotides: 13. The CDR3 runs 17 residues. Study-level points and caveats: Each seasonal flu vaccination may recruit only limited new T cells, authors suggested.

TCRdb ran MiXCR on the RT-PCR reads and lists one entry per CDR3 protein. In the table there are under 950,000 distinct CDR3 sequences, around 21% of which are singletons. The genes are TRBV7-2 and TRBJ2-5; 8 bases align to TRBD2. The sequence was collected from a man between 45 and 60 years old who received an inactivated influenza vaccine. The specimen comprised PBMCs from blood, sampled approximately 5 days after vaccination. Here the CDR3 DNA reads TGTGCCAGCAGCGCTCCCCCCGGGACTAGACTACAAGAGACCCAGTACTTC. Translation: CASSAPPGTRLQETQYF.